This TCR beta chain is from a study of cytomegalovirus exposure and HLA in healthy donors. The study's findings and limits: Links to common viral pathogens appeared, in a later analysis, for several of the most significant clusters.

Regarding this clone: Its target is not known.

PCR used 60 Vbeta primers and 13 Jbeta primers. Sequencing was performed with immunoSEQ multiplex PCR; in TCRdb, only in-frame clones are kept and a portion is missing. Seen here are 170,000 or so clones, roughly 80% observed once, and the top ten hold around 7.2%. CDR3 length: 15 amino acids. Per germline, CDR1 LNHDA and CDR2 SQIVND (reference sequence). Germline trimming cut 1 base from V and 5 bases from J; bases unmatched to any gene: 5. Sequenced sample: PBMCs. The source is a man aged 30-40 years in good health and CMV-seropositive. The chain employs TRBV19 and TRBJ2-5; 9 nucleotides agree with TRBD1. DNA for the CDR3: TGTGCCAGTAGTATAGCGGACAGGGGAGCTGAGACCCAGTACTTC. Encoded protein: CASSIADRGAETQYF.